This T cell receptor (beta chain) derives from a study of blood T cell repertoires in COVID-19. Study background: Spain, Italy and the United States supplied samples that represented acute and convalescent COVID-19. PBMCs, B-cell-depleted T cells, or T cells provided the cDNA or gDNA that made up the material.

Authors' analysis steps: Reference gene primer amplification gave estimated nucleated cell counts. The method was immunoSEQ multiplex PCR; TCRdb's version includes in-frame clones alone and lacks a portion of them. That table is the source of V, J and clone size, and D and trimming were worked out from the DNA. Found here are fewer than 110,000 clones, 70% to 90% of them singletons; the top ten hold around a tenth. CDR1 SGHNT and CDR2 YYREEE come from the germline V gene (reference sequence). J was trimmed by 1 base and V by 0 bases; bases with no gene match: 2. This CDR3 contains 16 residues. The receptor's source is a young woman with acute or convalescent COVID-19. Material: peripheral blood. This chain connects TRBV5-4 to TRBJ2-1; 9 nucleotides match TRBD2. The CDR3 loop is CASSLVAGVSYNEQFF. The CDR3 coding sequence is TGTGCCAGCAGCTTGGTAGCGGGGGTTTCCTACAATGAGCAGTTCTTC.